This paragraph reports one T cell receptor beta chain. The CDR3 has 14 residues. The V gene end was trimmed by 2 bases and the J gene end by 7 bases; junction bases not matched to a gene: 5. Germline CDR1 KGHSY, CDR2 FQNENV. This specimen belongs to a study of shared clonotypes between healthy human individuals. Per the authors' pipeline: ImmunoSEQ junction-only sequences lacked quality scores, so their filtering differed. Libraries were prepared by immunoSEQ multiplex PCR; TCRdb keeps only in-frame clonotypes and omits some of them. V and J calls and clone size are as listed in that table; D and trimming were resolved from the DNA. The sample consists of approximately 2.3 million clones, more than 80% of them appearing once.

The chain recombines TRBV16 with TRBJ1-5; 7 bases line up with TRBD1. This TCR was recovered from a man between 18 and 35 years old in good health. Some clones in this sample may be carry-over from other donors' samples. Material: naive CD4+ T cells from PBMCs. Regarding subset: CD45RA+ positively selected. For the CDR3, the DNA is TGTGCCAGCAGCCAAATGACAGGGTTCCAGCCCCAGCATTTT. Translated, it gives CASSQMTGFQPQHF.